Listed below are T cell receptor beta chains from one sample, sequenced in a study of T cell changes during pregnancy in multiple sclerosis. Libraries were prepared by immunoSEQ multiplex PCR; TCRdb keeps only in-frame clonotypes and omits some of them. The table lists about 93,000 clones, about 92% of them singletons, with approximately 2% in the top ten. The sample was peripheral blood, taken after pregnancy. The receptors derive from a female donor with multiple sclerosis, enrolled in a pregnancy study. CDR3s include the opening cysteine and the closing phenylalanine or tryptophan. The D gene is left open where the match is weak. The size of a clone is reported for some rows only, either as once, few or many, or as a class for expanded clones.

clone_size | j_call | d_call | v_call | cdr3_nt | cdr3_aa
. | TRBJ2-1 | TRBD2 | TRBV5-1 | TGCGCCAGCAGCTTGGGTAGCGGGGGGGACGATGAGCAGTTCTTC | CASSLGSGGDDEQFF
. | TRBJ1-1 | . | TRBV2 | TGTGCCAGCAGTGAACAGGGCGACAACGCTTTCTTT | CASSEQGDNAFF
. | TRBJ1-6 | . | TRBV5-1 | TGCGCCAGCAGCCTAGGACAGACTCACAGCTCCTATAATTCACCCCTCCACTTT | CASSLGQTHSSYNSPLHF
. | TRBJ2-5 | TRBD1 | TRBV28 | TGTGCCAGCACTTTTGTCGGAAAGGGGGCAAGAGAGACCCAGTACTTC | CASTFVGKGARETQYF
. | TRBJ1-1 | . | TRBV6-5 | TGTGCCAGCAGACAGGGAAGCACTGAAGCTTTCTTT | CASRQGSTEAFF
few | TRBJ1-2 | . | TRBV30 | TGTGCCTGGAGTGTACGTTCAGGGGTTGGCTACACCTTC | CAWSVRSGVGYTF
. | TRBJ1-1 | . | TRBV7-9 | TGTGCCAGCAGCTTGACAGAAAACACTGAAGCTTTCTTT | CASSLTENTEAFF
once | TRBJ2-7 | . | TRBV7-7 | TGTGCCAGCAGCTTAGATTTACGGGACGAGCAGTACTTC | CASSLDLRDEQYF
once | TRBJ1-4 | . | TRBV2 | TGTGCCAGCAGTGAACTAACAGGAATAAATGAAAAACTGTTTTTT | CASSELTGINEKLFF
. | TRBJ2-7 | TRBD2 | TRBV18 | TGTGCCAGCTCCCGAGGGGTGACTAGCGGGTCTTACGAGCAGTACTTC | CASSRGVTSGSYEQYF
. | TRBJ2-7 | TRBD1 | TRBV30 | TGTGCCTGGTGTAGGGACAGCCTAGGCGAGCAGTACTTC | CAWCRDSLGEQYF
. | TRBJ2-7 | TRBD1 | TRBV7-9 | TGTGCCAGCAGCTTAGCACGGACAGGGGGCAGAGGCGAGCAGTACTTC | CASSLARTGGRGEQYF
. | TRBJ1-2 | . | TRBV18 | TGTGCCAGCTCACTTCGGACTGGTTTGGATGGCTACACCTTC | CASSLRTGLDGYTF
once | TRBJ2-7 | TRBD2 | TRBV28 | TGTGCCAGCACCCCCTCAGGTGCGGGGGGGCTCAGATCGTTCGACGAGCAGTACTTC | CASTPSGAGGLRSFDEQYF
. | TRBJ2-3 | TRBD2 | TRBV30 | TGTGCCTGGAGCGGACTAGCGGGGATCACAGATACGCAGTATTTT | CAWSGLAGITDTQYF
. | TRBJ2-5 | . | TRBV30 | TGCGCTGCGAGGTTCAGAGGGGAGACCCAGTACTTC | CAARFRGETQYF
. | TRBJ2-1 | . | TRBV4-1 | TGCGCCAGCAGCCCCGGGAGCTCCTACAATGAGCAGTTCTTC | CASSPGSSYNEQFF
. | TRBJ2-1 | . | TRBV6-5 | TGTGCCAGCAGTTACAACAGCCTGCCGGGGTATAATGAGCAGTTCTTC | CASSYNSLPGYNEQFF
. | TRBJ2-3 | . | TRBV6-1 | TGTGCCAGCAGTAACCTCGGTCGGGAGCGTCTCTGGCAGTATTTT | CASSNLGRERLWQYF
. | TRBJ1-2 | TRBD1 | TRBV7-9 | TGTGCCAGCAGCTCCACGGGACAGCTCCGCGGAAGCGGCTACACCTTC | CASSSTGQLRGSGYTF
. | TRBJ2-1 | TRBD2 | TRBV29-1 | TGCAGCGTCTTACTAGCGGGGGTTTACAATGAGCAGTTCTTC | CSVLLAGVYNEQFF
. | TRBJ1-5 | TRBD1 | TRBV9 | TGTGCCAGCAGCCAGGGGGGACAGGGCCCTTATAGCAATCAGCCCCAGCATTTT | CASSQGGQGPYSNQPQHF
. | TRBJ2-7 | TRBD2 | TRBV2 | TGTGCCATCCGGGGGGTATCTGAAAGCGAGCAGTACTTC | CAIRGVSESEQYF
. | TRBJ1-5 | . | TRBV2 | TGTGCCAGCAGTGAAGCCGGCGGCTCGCCCCAGCATTTT | CASSEAGGSPQHF